This T cell receptor beta chain came from a study of CD8 T cells in ankylosing spondylitis. Overall study results and limits: The disease-linked clones had a CD8+ phenotype and low blood frequencies.

TCRdb itself ran the 5' RACE reads through MiXCR, one entry per CDR3 protein. The table lists about 220,000 distinct CDR3 sequences, about 11% of them singletons. The junction had 13 bases not matched to a gene; V was cut back by 2 bases and J by 5 bases. From germline, CDR1 is KGHDR and CDR2 SFDVKD. The CDR3 has 17 amino acids. This clonotype has just a few counts. As yet, its antigen is unknown. The sequenced sample consisted of blood, either unsorted or a sorted T cell fraction (not recorded which). The chain uses TRBV24-1 and TRBJ2-5, with 7 bases aligning to TRBD1. The TCR originated in a male donor with ankylosing spondylitis or in good health (not recorded which). As DNA, the CDR3 is TGTGCCACCAGTGATTCAACAGGGGTTGGGGTCGCGGAGACCCAGTACTTC. Encoded protein: CATSDSTGVGVAETQYF.